Presented here are 8 T cell receptor beta chains from one specimen sequenced in a study of shared clonotypes between healthy human individuals. TCRdb's table, derived via immunoSEQ multiplex PCR, lists solely in-frame clones and lacks some. The sample holds some 900,000 clones, over 75% seen once. The material sequenced was memory CD4+ T cells sorted from blood. Specified subset: CD45RA-negative fraction. These receptors were collected from a man between 18 and 29 years old in good health.

V usage is TRBV11-1 and J usage is TRBJ2-1; possible D gene TRBD2, 6 bases. Germline V gives CDR1 SGHAT, CDR2 FQDESV (reference sequence). Trimming cost V 5 bases and J 3 bases, with 11 bases left between them. This CDR3 has 14 residues. The CDR3, as DNA: TGTGCCAGCAGCCTCCGGGACTTCTACAATGAGCAGTTCTTC. This gives the protein CASSLRDFYNEQFF.

This chain joins TRBV30 and TRBJ1-6; D might be TRBD1 (5 bases). From germline, CDR1 is GTSNPN and CDR2 SVGIG (reference sequence). The germline V and J ends were trimmed by 8 bases and 7 bases, with 18 bases remaining between them. The CDR3 is 14 amino acids. The CDR3 region is CATTIGDGNSPLHF. DNA of the CDR3: TGTGCCACAACGATAGGGGACGGGAATTCACCCCTCCACTTT.

This clone showed up just once. The DNA is left out, because the CDR3 cannot be placed on it with certainty; the CDR3 is given as TCRdb lists it. V gene TRBV6-5 combines with J gene TRBJ2-3; the table gives TRBD1 as D, unverified against the DNA. The length of the CDR3 is 12 amino acids, counting both ends. The germline V gene encodes CDR1 MNHEY and CDR2 SVGAGI. The CDR3 loop is CASSFGQGSPLF.

This chain joins TRBV11-3 and TRBJ2-2, with D perhaps matching TRBD2 (5 bases). Trimming cost V 2 bases and J 6 bases, with 10 bases left between them. The CDR3 has 14 residues. Per germline, CDR1 SGHNT and CDR2 YENEEA. CDR3 protein: CASSLFEGAGELFF. In DNA, the CDR3 is TGTGCCAGCAGCTTATTTGAGGGCGCCGGGGAGCTGTTTTTT.

This chain links TRBV25-1 with TRBJ2-5; tentative D call: TRBD1 (5 bases). The CDR3 has 15 residues. V lost 5 bases and J 2 bases, leaving 15 bases between the germline ends. Germline V CDR1 and CDR2: MGHDK, SYGVNS. CDR3 sequence: CASSLGVTSQETQYF. The CDR3 DNA is TGTGCCAGCAGTTTAGGGGTAACGAGTCAAGAGACCCAGTACTTC. Combining the CDR3 with reference TRBV25-1 and TRBJ2-5 gives the whole variable domain EADIYQTPRYLVIGTGKKITLECSQTMGHDKMYWYQQDPGMELHLIHYSYGVNSTEKGDLSSESTVSRIRTEHFPLTLESARPSHTSQYLCASSLGVTSQETQYFGPGTRLLVL.

V usage is TRBV18 and J usage is TRBJ1-3, with a weak D call TRBD1 (6 bases). Trimming took 3 bases from V and 0 from J, leaving 12 bases between them. Germline loops: CDR1 KGHSH, CDR2 LQKENI. The CDR3 is 16 residues long. The CDR3 reads CASSPQGHSSGNTIYF. CDR3 nucleotides: TGTGCCAGCTCACCGCAGGGACATTCCTCTGGAAACACCATATATTTT.

This sequence joins TRBV7-2 and TRBJ1-2, with a possible D match to TRBD1 (6 bases). Germline lookup yields CDR1 SGHTA and CDR2 FQGNSA. Trimming cost V 0 bases and J 12 bases, with 11 bases left between them. The CDR3 contains 12 residues. CDR3 bases: TGTGCCAGCAGCTTAGCGAGGGGGGTGCACACCTTC. This sequence encodes CASSLARGVHTF.

This clone has just a few counts. Different DNA sequences within this sample yield the same CDR3. This chain connects TRBV10-3 to TRBJ1-1; D uncertain. Germline assignment: CDR1 ENHRY and CDR2 SYGVKD. This CDR3 region has 13 residues. V was pared by 5 bases and J by 2 bases, with 9 bases between. CDR3 in DNA: TGTGCCATCAGTTCGGGTGGTAACACTGAAGCTTTCTTT. It yields the protein CAISSGGNTEAFF.